Given below is one T cell receptor (beta chain) in context. The data originate from a study of shared T cell receptors in the human thymus. Looked up from germline, CDR1 is SGHTA and CDR2 is FQGNSA. V lost 6 bases, J lost 2 bases, and 4 bases lay in between. The length of the CDR3 is 12 residues. Assay: immunoSEQ multiplex PCR; the TCRdb copy retains only in-frame clones and omits some. The sample lists roughly 560,000 clones, around 78% occurring once. These data also formed part of another study, on human thymus T cells. That report adds: Related research examined unrelated individuals and reported that their thymic repertoires overlapped highly.

The chain is built from TRBV7-2 and TRBJ2-2; D remains ambiguous. The sequence was obtained from a boy less than two years old with a congenital heart defect. The sequencing sample was made of thymocytes. The CDR3 DNA reads TGTGCCAGCAGGCGTAACACCGGGGAGCTGTTTTTT. It specifies CASRRNTGELFF.